Shown below are 14 T cell receptor beta chains from a single sample sequenced in a study of blood T cells in healthy people across ages (dated by TCRdb to about 2015). Libraries were built with 5' RACE. The sequencer listed for this sample is Illumina HiSeq 2500. A second about 7 to 12 cycle PCR used a sample-barcoded 5' primer and a J-beta primer mix. The public reads were reprocessed in TCRdb via fastp at Q25 and MiXCR, keeping in-frame beta chains. One record per CDR3 amino acid sequence lists the most common genes and DNA. The sample table records 590,000 or so distinct CDR3 sequences; about 30% of these occur just once. In total, the top ten clones hold less than 20% of the sample. Sequencing used blood. The source is an elderly woman in good health.

The rearrangement links TRBV4-3 to TRBJ2-1; TRBD2 aligns across 11 bases. The CDR3 covers 18 residues. With 3 bases clipped from V and 4 bases from J, the junction kept 11 bases outside the gene matches. Germline CDR1 reads LGHNA; CDR2 reads YSLEER. This chain's CDR3 is CASSHTSGGHGAYNEQFF. Written as DNA, the CDR3 is TGCGCCAGCAGCCATACTAGCGGGGGCCACGGAGCATACAATGAGCAGTTCTTC.

This clonotype was observed many times. The chain recombines TRBV6-5 with TRBJ1-2; TRBD1 might be the D (5 bases). The CDR3 consists of 12 residues. Germline-derived CDR1 and CDR2 are MNHEY and SVGAGI. V was clipped by 7 bases and J by 8 bases, with 14 bases between them. For the CDR3, the DNA is TGTGCCAGCATCCCGGCGGGGGGGGGCTACACCTTC. Translated, it gives CASIPAGGGYTF.

This clonotype has ten or more counts. The CDR3 reads CASSQSSGGAVTDTQYF. The CDR3 DNA reads as TGTGCCAGCAGCCAATCTAGCGGGGGGGCAGTCACAGATACGCAGTATTTT. The chain recombines TRBV3-1 with TRBJ2-3; 12 bases line up with TRBD2. Germline values: CDR1 LGHDT, CDR2 YNNKEL (reference sequence). With V trimmed by 2 bases and J by 2 bases, 5 bases remained unmatched. The CDR3 runs to 17 residues.

In DNA form, the CDR3 reads TGTGCCAGCAGCTTAGGGGGACTTCCGGCCCCCTATGGCTACACCTTC. Translation: CASSLGGLPAPYGYTF. The rearrangement uses TRBV7-9 and TRBJ1-2, with TRBD1 as a possible D gene (5 bases). Germline values: CDR1 SEHNR, CDR2 FQNEAQ (reference sequence). The CDR3 consists of 16 residues. Trimming took 1 base from V and 4 from J, leaving 16 bases between them.

This clonotype was picked up many times. This chain connects TRBV20-1 to TRBJ1-5; D uncertain. Looked up from germline, CDR1 is DFQATT and CDR2 is SNEGSKA (reference sequence). V was shortened by 0 bases and J by 3 bases, with 9 bases between the two germline ends. The CDR3 is 14 amino acids. Written as DNA, the CDR3 is TGCAGTGCTAGAGAAGCGCAAATCAATCAGCCCCAGCATTTT. Encoded protein: CSAREAQINQPQHF.

This clonotype was detected ten times or more. The chain is built from TRBV27 and TRBJ2-3, with TRBD1 matching over 9 bases. The J segment lost 3 bases and the V segment lost 6 bases, leaving 7 bases of the junction unmatched. The germline V gene has CDR1 MNHEY and CDR2 SMNVEV (reference sequence). The CDR3 consists of 15 residues. The CDR3 sequence: CASSYGQGRTDTQYF. In DNA form, the CDR3 reads TGTGCCAGCAGCTACGGACAGGGGAGGACAGATACGCAGTATTTT.

The genes are TRBV28 and TRBJ1-1; D is uncertain. Trimming removed 5 bases at V and 3 bases at J, with 7 bases between. This CDR3 has 12 amino acids. In germline, CDR1 is MDHEN, CDR2 SYDVKM. The CDR3 protein is CASSAQHTEAFF. CDR3 nucleotide sequence: TGTGCCAGCAGTGCCCAACACACTGAAGCTTTCTTT.

This clonotype was seen a few times. V gene TRBV11-2 combines with J gene TRBJ1-3; D possibly corresponds to TRBD1 (5 bases). V lost 6 bases and J 2 bases, leaving 11 bases between the germline ends. The CDR3 extends over 14 amino acids. CDR1 and CDR2 (germline): SGHAT, FQNNGV. The DNA for the CDR3 is TGTGCCAGCAGTCCAGGGATGCCTGGAAACACCATATATTTT. Translation: CASSPGMPGNTIYF.

A few counts support this clonotype. The chain has TRBV30 and TRBJ1-1; D not resolved. The CDR3 extends over 15 amino acids. CDR1 and CDR2 from the germline V gene are GTSNPN and SVGIG (reference sequence). V lost 3 bases and J lost 1, with 15 bases in between. The DNA of the CDR3 is TGTGCCTGGAGGGTAGACTGGGCGGGGAACACTGAAGCTTTCTTT. Protein product: CAWRVDWAGNTEAFF. Full variable domain (missing parts from reference TRBV30 and TRBJ1-1): SQTIHQWPATLVQPVGSPLSLECTVEGTSNPNLYWYRQAAGRGLQLLFYSVGIGQISSEVPQNLSASRPQDRQFILSSKKLLLSDSGFYLCAWRVDWAGNTEAFFGQGTRLTVV.

Comment on this clonotype: Relative to the germline gene, one junction end is altered; a read error may explain this. The chain couples TRBV7-8 to TRBJ2-7; D is possibly TRBD1 (5 bases). Germline V CDR1 and CDR2: SGHVS, FQNEAQ. This CDR3 region has 13 residues. CDR3 DNA sequence: TGTGTCAGCAGCTTCTCAGGGTACTACGAGCAGTACTTC. This encodes CVSSFSGYYEQYF. The full variable domain, in which reference TRBV7-8 and TRBJ2-7 provide the parts outside the CDR3, is GAGVSQSPRYKVAKRGQDVALRCDPISGHVSLFWYQQALGQGPEFLTYFQNEAQLDKSGLPSDRFFAERPEGSVSTLKIQRTQQEDSAVYLCVSSFSGYYEQYFGPGTRLTVT.

This clonotype was detected ten times or more. V usage is TRBV9 and J usage is TRBJ1-4; 7 bases match TRBD1. The CDR3 extends over 15 amino acids. J was trimmed by 3 bases and V by 4 bases; bases with no gene match: 6. The germline V gene has CDR1 SGDLS and CDR2 YYNGEE. The CDR3 region is CASSPTTGANEKLFF. CDR3 nucleotide sequence: TGTGCCAGCAGCCCTACAACAGGGGCTAATGAAAAACTGTTTTTT.

In its sample, this clonotype was seen many times. The chain joins TRBV9 to TRBJ2-3; D gene uncertain. Germline V gene lookup returns CDR1 SGDLS and CDR2 YYNGEE. This CDR3 has 14 residues. The V gene lost 0 bases and the J gene lost 7 bases, with 12 bases spanning the gap. This CDR3 reads CASSVESQTNTQYF. CDR3 DNA: TGTGCCAGCAGCGTAGAATCACAGACAAATACGCAGTATTTT.

V usage is TRBV20-1 and J usage is TRBJ1-5; D gene unclear. This CDR3 has 11 residues. V shed 5 bases and J shed 7 bases, with 9 bases lying between them. Germline-derived CDR1 and CDR2 are DFQATT and SNEGSKA (reference sequence). CDR3 DNA sequence: TGCAGTGCTTTCGGAGCGCAGCCCCAGCATTTT. This encodes CSAFGAQPQHF.

This clonotype has at least ten counts. The gene calls are TRBV28 and TRBJ2-7, with 7 bases fitting TRBD1. Germline trimming cut 6 bases from V and 3 bases from J; bases unmatched to any gene: 8. The CDR3 loop spans 14 amino acids. Germline assignment: CDR1 MDHEN and CDR2 SYDVKM. The CDR3 DNA reads as TGTGCCAGCAGCCAAGGGGGCGTGGGCTACGAGCAGTACTTC. It translates to CASSQGGVGYEQYF.